This T cell receptor (beta chain) was observed in a study of Tregs in tolerant kidney transplant recipients. Points from the study as a whole: No direct test of biological reproducibility was done here. The most relevant donor-specific Treg TCRbeta repertoire apparently came from expansion with activated donor B cells.

Comment on this clone: The antigen remains unidentified.

The germline CDR1 and CDR2 sequences are MNHNS and SASEGT. V was clipped by 4 bases and J by 6 bases; unmatched bases: 8. This CDR3 has 14 amino acids. CD4+CD25+CD127- Tregs, CD4+CD25- non-Tregs, CD4 and CD8 cells were sorted. Assay used: immunoSEQ multiplex PCR; TCRdb lists only in-frame clones, some missing. The sample includes 75,000 to 95,000 clones, 85% to 95% of them seen just once. The material sequenced was CD8+ T cells from blood. The sequence was collected from a human donor in good health. V gene TRBV6-1 combines with J gene TRBJ1-2, with 7 bases aligning to TRBD1. CDR3 bases: TGTGCCAGCAGTGTAGCGACAGGGTCGGATGGCTACACCTTC. Protein sequence: CASSVATGSDGYTF.